These T cell receptor beta chains were read from a single sample in a study of shared clonotypes between healthy human individuals. Some clones are missing from TCRdb's copy, which holds only in-frame ones; the method was immunoSEQ multiplex PCR. The table has 2.3 million or so clones, roughly 93% seen once. The sequenced sample consisted of naive CD4+ T cells from PBMCs. The receptors come from a man aged 18 to 29 in good health. Some clones in this sample may be carry-over from other donors' samples. The CDR3 runs from the conserved cysteine through the conserved F or W. D genes are given only for firm matches. Clone size, where shown, is once, few, many, or a class for clones that have expanded.

v_call	d_call	clone_size	j_call	cdr3_aa	cdr3_nt
TRBV7-2	TRBD2	-	TRBJ2-7	CASSDRGLARIYEQYF	TGTGCCAGCAGCGATCGCGGACTAGCGCGGATCTACGAGCAGTACTTC
TRBV2	-	-	TRBJ2-5	CASIMETQYF	TGTGCCAGCATTATGGAGACCCAGTACTTC
TRBV5-1	-	-	TRBJ2-5	CASSEGEETQYF	TGCGCCAGCAGCGAGGGCGAAGAGACCCAGTACTTC
TRBV28	-	-	TRBJ1-4	CASGSGATNEKLFF	TGTGCCAGCGGGTCAGGGGCGACTAATGAAAAACTGTTTTTT
TRBV7-6	-	-	TRBJ2-7	CASSATASYEQYF	TGTGCCAGCAGTGCAACGGCGTCCTACGAGCAGTACTTC
TRBV6-1	-	-	TRBJ1-5	CASRRNQPQHF	TGTGCCAGCAGGAGGAATCAGCCCCAGCATTTT
TRBV7-9	-	-	TRBJ1-1	CASSLAGKNTEAFF	TGTGCCAGCAGCTTAGCAGGGAAGAACACTGAAGCTTTCTTT
TRBV18	-	-	TRBJ2-5	CASSPERAQYF	TGTGCCAGCTCCCCAGAGAGGGCCCAGTACTTC
TRBV30	-	-	TRBJ1-5	CAWTDISGGQPQHF	TGTGCCTGGACGGACATCTCGGGGGGCCAGCCCCAGCATTTT
TRBV14	-	-	TRBJ2-7	CASSQDYQGFAYEQYF	TGTGCCAGCAGCCAAGATTATCAGGGATTTGCCTACGAGCAGTACTTC
TRBV5-1	-	-	TRBJ2-2	CASSLAAPLTGELFF	TGCGCCAGCAGCTTGGCTGCCCCCCTCACCGGGGAGCTGTTTTTT
TRBV5-1	TRBD2	-	TRBJ2-1	CASSRTSGSNEQFF	TGCGCCAGCAGCCGTACTAGCGGGAGCAATGAGCAGTTCTTC
TRBV28	-	-	TRBJ2-6	CASSSISGANVLTF	TGTGCCAGCAGTTCGATCTCTGGGGCCAACGTCCTGACTTTC
TRBV11-2	-	once	TRBJ2-7	CASSLVSAGSYEQYF	TGTGCCAGCAGCTTAGTATCGGCAGGCTCCTACGAGCAGTACTTC
TRBV30	-	-	TRBJ2-5	CAWSAQPTGTQYF	TGTGCCTGGAGTGCTCAGCCGACGGGGACCCAGTACTTC
TRBV19	TRBD1	-	TRBJ1-2	CASSIRSDRSGYTF	TGTGCCAGTAGTATAAGGTCGGACAGGTCGGGCTACACCTTC
TRBV28	-	-	TRBJ2-2	CASSYGSDSGELFF	TGTGCCAGCAGTTACGGGAGTGATAGCGGGGAGCTGTTTTTT
TRBV5-6	TRBD2	-	TRBJ2-7	CASSPRREYEQYF	TGTGCCAGCAGCCCGAGGCGGGAGTACGAGCAGTACTTC
TRBV5-6	TRBD2	-	TRBJ2-3	CASSTGLAIRTDTQYF	TGTGCCAGCAGCACGGGACTAGCGATTAGGACAGATACGCAGTATTTT
TRBV6-4	-	-	TRBJ2-7	CASSDGRGDEQYF	TGTGCCAGCAGTGACGGCAGGGGGGACGAGCAGTACTTC
TRBV6-4	-	-	TRBJ2-3	CASRHESGPTDTQYF	TGTGCCAGCAGGCATGAGAGCGGCCCCACAGATACGCAGTATTTT
TRBV5-4	-	-	TRBJ2-3	CASSPTGPESDTQYF	TGTGCCAGCAGCCCTACAGGGCCCGAGTCGGATACGCAGTATTTT
TRBV18	-	-	TRBJ2-7	CASSPVGQNNYEQYF	TGTGCCAGCTCACCGGTGGGACAAAACAACTACGAGCAGTACTTC
TRBV28	-	-	TRBJ1-3	CASSFFLLGTSSGNTIYF	TGTGCCAGCAGTTTTTTTCTATTGGGCACCAGCTCTGGAAACACCATATATTTT
TRBV7-7	TRBD2	-	TRBJ2-7	CASSGGSGRAPGEQYF	TGTGCCAGCAGCGGAGGCAGCGGGAGGGCCCCGGGCGAGCAGTACTTC
TRBV7-8	-	-	TRBJ2-5	CASSVTEYQETQYF	TGTGCCAGCAGCGTAACAGAGTACCAAGAGACCCAGTACTTC
TRBV5-4	-	-	TRBJ2-1	CASSVWEVSGNEQFF	TGTGCCAGCAGCGTTTGGGAGGTGTCGGGGAATGAGCAGTTCTTC
TRBV9	TRBD2	once	TRBJ2-1	CASSVPRGGTGTSGSNEQFF	TGTGCCAGCAGCGTACCACGGGGAGGAACCGGGACTAGCGGGTCCAATGAGCAGTTCTTC
TRBV11-3	-	-	TRBJ2-2	CASSRRDQNTGELFF	TGTGCCAGCAGCCGCCGGGACCAGAACACCGGGGAGCTGTTTTTT
TRBV12-5	-	-	TRBJ2-1	CASGPEGGVEFF	TGTGCTAGTGGACCCGAGGGGGGCGTGGAGTTCTTC
TRBV25-1	TRBD2	-	TRBJ2-1	CASGVAGGFYNEQFF	TGTGCCAGCGGCGTAGCGGGGGGCTTTTACAATGAGCAGTTCTTC
TRBV5-4	-	once	TRBJ1-1	CASSLNMNTEAFF	TGTGCCAGCAGCTTGAATATGAACACTGAAGCTTTCTTT
TRBV5-1	TRBD2	-	TRBJ2-5	CASSFTSGGDQETQYF	TGCGCCAGCAGCTTCACTAGCGGGGGGGATCAAGAGACCCAGTACTTC
TRBV6-1	TRBD1	-	TRBJ2-1	CASSAAGQGGSNEQFF	TGTGCCAGCAGTGCCGCGGGACAGGGTGGAAGCAATGAGCAGTTCTTC
TRBV21-1	-	-	TRBJ2-7	CASSKGQGSYYEQYF	TGTGCCAGCAGTAAGGGACAGGGGAGTTACTACGAGCAGTACTTC
TRBV5-8	-	-	TRBJ1-2	CASSPSGFPVGYTF	TGTGCCAGCAGCCCATCAGGGTTCCCCGTTGGCTACACCTTC
TRBV18	-	-	TRBJ2-1	CASSPELGYNEQFF	TGTGCCAGCTCACCTGAATTGGGTTACAATGAGCAGTTCTTC
TRBV7-3	TRBD2	-	TRBJ2-2	CASSRTSGTGELFF	TGTGCCAGCAGTCGGACTAGTGGGACCGGGGAGCTGTTTTTT
TRBV28	-	-	TRBJ2-3	CASSLWSGAGVSLMQYF	TGTGCCAGCAGTTTATGGTCGGGGGCCGGGGTGTCACTGATGCAGTATTTT
TRBV27	-	-	TRBJ1-6	CASGRSGNSPLHF	TGTGCCAGCGGGCGGTCCGGGAATTCACCCCTCCACTTT
TRBV13	-	-	TRBJ2-7	CASSLSSGLSYEQYF	TGTGCCAGCAGCTTAAGTAGCGGCCTCTCCTACGAGCAGTACTTC
TRBV19	TRBD2	-	TRBJ2-1	CASSGGIAGVFEQFF	TGTGCCAGTAGTGGTGGTATAGCGGGAGTTTTTGAGCAGTTCTTC
TRBV5-1	-	-	TRBJ2-1	CASSLEPPGGSYNEQFF	TGCGCCAGCAGCTTGGAACCCCCCGGAGGCTCCTACAATGAGCAGTTCTTC
TRBV27	-	-	TRBJ2-7	CASSLFTRTYEQYF	TGTGCCAGCAGTTTATTCACTAGAACCTACGAGCAGTACTTC
TRBV5-1	TRBD2	-	TRBJ2-1	CASSLFLAGDNEQFF	TGCGCCAGCAGCTTGTTTCTAGCGGGCGACAATGAGCAGTTCTTC
TRBV7-9	-	-	TRBJ2-3	CASSTPEGGTDTQYF	TGTGCCAGCAGCACACCCGAGGGGGGCACAGATACGCAGTATTTT